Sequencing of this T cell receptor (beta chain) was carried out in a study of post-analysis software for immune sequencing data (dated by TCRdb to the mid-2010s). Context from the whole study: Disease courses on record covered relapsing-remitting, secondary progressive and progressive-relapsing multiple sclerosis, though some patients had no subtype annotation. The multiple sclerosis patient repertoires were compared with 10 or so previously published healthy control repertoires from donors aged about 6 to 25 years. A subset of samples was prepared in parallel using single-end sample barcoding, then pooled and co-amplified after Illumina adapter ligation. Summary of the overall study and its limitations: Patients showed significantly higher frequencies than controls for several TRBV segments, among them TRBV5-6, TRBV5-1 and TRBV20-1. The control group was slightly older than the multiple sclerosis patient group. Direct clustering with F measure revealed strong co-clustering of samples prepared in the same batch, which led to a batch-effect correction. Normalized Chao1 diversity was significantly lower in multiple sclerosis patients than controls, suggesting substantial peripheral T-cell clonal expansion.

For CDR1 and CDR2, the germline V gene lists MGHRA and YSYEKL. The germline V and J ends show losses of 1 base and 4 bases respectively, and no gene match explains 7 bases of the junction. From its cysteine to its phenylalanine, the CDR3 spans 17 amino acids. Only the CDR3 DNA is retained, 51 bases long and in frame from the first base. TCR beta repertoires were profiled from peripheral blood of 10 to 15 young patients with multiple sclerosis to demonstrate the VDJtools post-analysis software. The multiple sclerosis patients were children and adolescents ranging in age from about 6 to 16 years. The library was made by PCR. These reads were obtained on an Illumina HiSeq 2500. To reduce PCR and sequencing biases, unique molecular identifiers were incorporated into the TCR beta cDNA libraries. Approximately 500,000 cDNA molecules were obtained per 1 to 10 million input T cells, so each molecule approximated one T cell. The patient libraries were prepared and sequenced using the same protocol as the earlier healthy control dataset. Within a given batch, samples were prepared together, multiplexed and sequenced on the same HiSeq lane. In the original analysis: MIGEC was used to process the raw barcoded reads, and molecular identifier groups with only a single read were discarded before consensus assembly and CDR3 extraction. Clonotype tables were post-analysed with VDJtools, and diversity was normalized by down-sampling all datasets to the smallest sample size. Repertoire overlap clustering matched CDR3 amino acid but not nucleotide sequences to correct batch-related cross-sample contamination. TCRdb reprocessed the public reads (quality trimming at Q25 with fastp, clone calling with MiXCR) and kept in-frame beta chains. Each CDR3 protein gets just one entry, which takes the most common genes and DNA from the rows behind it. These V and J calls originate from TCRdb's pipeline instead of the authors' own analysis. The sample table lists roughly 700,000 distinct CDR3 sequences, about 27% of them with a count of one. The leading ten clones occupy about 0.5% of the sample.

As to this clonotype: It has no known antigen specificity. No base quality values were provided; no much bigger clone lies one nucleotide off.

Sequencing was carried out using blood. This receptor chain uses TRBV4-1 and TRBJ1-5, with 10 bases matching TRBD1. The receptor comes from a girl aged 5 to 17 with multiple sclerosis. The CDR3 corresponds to CASSQGLGQGFNQPQHF. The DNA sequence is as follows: TGCGCCAGCAGCCAAGGACTGGGACAGGGGTTTAATCAGCCCCAGCATTTT.